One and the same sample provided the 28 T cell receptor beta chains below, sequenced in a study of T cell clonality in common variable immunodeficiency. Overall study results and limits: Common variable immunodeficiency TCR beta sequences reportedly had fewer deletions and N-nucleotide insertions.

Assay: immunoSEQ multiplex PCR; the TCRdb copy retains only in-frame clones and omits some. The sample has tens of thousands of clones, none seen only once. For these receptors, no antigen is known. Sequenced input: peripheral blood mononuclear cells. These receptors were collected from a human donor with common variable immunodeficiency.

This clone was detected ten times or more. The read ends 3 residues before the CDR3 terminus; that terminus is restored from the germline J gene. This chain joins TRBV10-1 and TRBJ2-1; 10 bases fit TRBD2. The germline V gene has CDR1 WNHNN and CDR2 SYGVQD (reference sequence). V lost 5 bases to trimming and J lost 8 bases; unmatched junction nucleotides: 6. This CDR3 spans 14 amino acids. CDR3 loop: CASSSGRARDEQFF. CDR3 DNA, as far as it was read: TGCGCCAGCAGTAGCGGGAGGGCCCGGGATGAG.

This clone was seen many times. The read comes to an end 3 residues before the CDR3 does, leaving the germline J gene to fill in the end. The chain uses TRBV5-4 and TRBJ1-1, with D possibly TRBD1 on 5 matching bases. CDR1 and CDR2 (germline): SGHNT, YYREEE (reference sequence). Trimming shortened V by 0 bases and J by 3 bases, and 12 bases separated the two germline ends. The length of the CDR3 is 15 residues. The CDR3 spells CASSLGGRQDTEAFF. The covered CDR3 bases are TGTGCCAGCAGCTTGGGGGGCAGGCAGGACACTGAA. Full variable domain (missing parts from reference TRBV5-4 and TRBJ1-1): ETGVTQSPTHLIKTRGQQVTLRCSSQSGHNTVSWYQQALGQGPQFIFQYYREEENGRGNFPPRFSGLQFPNYSSELNVNALELDDSALYLCASSLGGRQDTEAFFGQGTRLTVV.

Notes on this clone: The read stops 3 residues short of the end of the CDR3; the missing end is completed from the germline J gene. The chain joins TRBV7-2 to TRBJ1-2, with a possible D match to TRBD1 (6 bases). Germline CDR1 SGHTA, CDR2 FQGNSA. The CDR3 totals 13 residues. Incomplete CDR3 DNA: TGTGCCAGCAGCAAAAATACAGGGACCGGC. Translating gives CASSKNTGTG. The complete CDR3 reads CASSKNTGTGYTF.

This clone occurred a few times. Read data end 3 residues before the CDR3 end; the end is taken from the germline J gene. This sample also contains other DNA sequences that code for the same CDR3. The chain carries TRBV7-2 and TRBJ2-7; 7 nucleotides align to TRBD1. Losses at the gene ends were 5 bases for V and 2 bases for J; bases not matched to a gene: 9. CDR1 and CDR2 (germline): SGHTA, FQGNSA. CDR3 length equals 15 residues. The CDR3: CASSLRQGPTYEQYF. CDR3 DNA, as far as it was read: TGTGCCAGCAGCCTTCGACAGGGTCCAACCTACGAG.

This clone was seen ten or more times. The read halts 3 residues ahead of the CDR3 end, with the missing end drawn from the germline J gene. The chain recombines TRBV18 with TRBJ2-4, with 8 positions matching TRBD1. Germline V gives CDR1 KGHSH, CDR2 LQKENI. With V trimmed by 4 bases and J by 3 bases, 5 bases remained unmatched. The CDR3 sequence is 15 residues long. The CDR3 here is CASSLTGVGKNIQYF. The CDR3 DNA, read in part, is TGTGCCAGCTCACTGACAGGGGTGGGCAAAAACATT. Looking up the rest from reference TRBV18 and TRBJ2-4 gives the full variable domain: NAGVMQNPRHLVRRRGQEARLRCSPMKGHSHVYWYRQLPEEGLKFMVYLQKENIIDESGMPKERFSAEFPKEGPSILRIQQVVRGDSAAYFCASSLTGVGKNIQYFGAGTRLSVL.

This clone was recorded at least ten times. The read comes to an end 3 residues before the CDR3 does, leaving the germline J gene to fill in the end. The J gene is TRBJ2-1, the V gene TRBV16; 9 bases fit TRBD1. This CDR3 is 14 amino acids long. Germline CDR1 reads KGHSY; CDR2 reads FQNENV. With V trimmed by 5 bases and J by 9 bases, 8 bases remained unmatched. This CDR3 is CASSEGTGWTEQFF. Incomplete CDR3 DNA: TGTGCCAGCAGCGAAGGGACAGGGTGGACTGAG. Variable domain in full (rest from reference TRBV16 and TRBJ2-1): GEEVAQTPKHLVRGEGQKAKLYCAPIKGHSYVFWYQQVLKNEFKFLISFQNENVFDETGMPKERFSAKCLPNSPCSLEIQATKLEDSAVYFCASSEGTGWTEQFFGPGTRLTVL.

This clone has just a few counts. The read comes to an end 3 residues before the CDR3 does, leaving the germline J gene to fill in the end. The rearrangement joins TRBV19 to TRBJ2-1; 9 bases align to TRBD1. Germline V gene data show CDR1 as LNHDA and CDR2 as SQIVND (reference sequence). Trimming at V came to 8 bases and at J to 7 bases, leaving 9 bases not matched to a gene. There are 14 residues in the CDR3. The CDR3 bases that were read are TGTGCCAGTCACGACAGGGGGGTTGCGAATGAG. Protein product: CASHDRGVANE. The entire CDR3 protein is CASHDRGVANEQFF. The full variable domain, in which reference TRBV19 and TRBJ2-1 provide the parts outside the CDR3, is DGGITQSPKYLFRKEGQNVTLSCEQNLNHDAMYWYRQDPGQGLRLIYYSQIVNDFQKGDIAEGYSVSREKKESFPLTVTSAQKNPTAFYLCASHDRGVANEQFFGPGTRLTVL.

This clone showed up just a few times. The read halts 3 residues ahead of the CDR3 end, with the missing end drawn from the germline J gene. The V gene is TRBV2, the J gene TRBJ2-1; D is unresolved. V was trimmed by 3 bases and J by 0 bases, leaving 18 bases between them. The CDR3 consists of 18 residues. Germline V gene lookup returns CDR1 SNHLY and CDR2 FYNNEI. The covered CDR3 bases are TGTGCCAGCAGTGAGGGCAGACCACCATTTAGCTCCTACAATGAG. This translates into CASSEGRPPFSSYNE. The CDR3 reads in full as CASSEGRPPFSSYNEQFF.

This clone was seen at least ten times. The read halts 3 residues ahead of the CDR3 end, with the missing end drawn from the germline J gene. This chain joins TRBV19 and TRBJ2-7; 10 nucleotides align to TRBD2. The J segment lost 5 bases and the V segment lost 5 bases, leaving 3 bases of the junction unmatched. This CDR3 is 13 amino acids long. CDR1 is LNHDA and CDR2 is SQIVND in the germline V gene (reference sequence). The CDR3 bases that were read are TGTGCCAGTAGTCCACTAGCGGGGAACGAG. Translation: CASSPLAGNE. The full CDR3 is CASSPLAGNEQYF. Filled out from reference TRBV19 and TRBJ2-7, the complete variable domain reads DGGITQSPKYLFRKEGQNVTLSCEQNLNHDAMYWYRQDPGQGLRLIYYSQIVNDFQKGDIAEGYSVSREKKESFPLTVTSAQKNPTAFYLCASSPLAGNEQYFGPGTRLTVT.

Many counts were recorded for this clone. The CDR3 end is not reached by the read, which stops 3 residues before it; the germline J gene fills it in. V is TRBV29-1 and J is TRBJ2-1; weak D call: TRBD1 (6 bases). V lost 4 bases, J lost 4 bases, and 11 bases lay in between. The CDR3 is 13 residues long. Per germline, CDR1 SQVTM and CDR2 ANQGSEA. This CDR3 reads CSVGAGVYNEQFF. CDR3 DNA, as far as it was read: TGCAGCGTTGGAGCAGGGGTATACAATGAG.

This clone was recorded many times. The CDR3 is CASSEAGLTGKTQYF. The sequenced part of the CDR3 DNA is TGTGCCAGCAGTGAAGCGGGCCTGACAGGGAAGACC. The chain has TRBV2 and TRBJ2-5; 7 bases are shared with TRBD1. The read stops 3 residues short of the end of the CDR3; the missing end is completed from the germline J gene. V lost 0 bases to trimming and J lost 6 bases; unmatched junction nucleotides: 7. Germline values: CDR1 SNHLY, CDR2 FYNNEI. The CDR3 is 15 residues long.

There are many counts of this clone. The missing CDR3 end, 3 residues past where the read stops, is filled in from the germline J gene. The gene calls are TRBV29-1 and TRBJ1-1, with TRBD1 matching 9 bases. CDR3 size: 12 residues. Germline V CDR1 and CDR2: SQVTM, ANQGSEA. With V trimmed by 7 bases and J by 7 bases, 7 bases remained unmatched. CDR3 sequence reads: CSGTGVTREAFF. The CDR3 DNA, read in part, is TGCAGCGGGACAGGGGTTACCCGTGAA.

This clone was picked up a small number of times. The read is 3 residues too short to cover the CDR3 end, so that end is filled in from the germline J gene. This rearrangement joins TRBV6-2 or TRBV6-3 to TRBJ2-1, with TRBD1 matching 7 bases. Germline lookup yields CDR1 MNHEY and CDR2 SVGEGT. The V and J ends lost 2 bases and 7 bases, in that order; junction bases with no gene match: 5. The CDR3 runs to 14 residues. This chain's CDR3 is CASSYPLQGNEQFF. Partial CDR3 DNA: TGTGCCAGCAGTTACCCGTTACAGGGGAATGAG.

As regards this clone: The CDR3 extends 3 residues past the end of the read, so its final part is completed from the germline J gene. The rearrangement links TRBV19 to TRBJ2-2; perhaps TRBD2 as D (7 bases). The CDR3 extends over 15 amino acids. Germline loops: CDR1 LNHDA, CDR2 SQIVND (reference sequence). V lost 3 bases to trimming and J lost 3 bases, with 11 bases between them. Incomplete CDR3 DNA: TGTGCCAGTAGTATCGGGGGGCCCTACACCGGGGAG. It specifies CASSIGGPYTGE. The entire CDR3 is CASSIGGPYTGELFF.

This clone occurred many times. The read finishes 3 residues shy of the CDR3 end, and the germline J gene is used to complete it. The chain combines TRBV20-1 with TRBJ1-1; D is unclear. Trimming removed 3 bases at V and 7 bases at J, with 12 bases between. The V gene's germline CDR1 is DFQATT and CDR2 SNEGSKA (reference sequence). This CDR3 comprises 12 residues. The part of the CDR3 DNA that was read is TGCAGTGCTAGGGGCTTCAAGGGTGAA. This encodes CSARGFKGE. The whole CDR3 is CSARGFKGEAFF.

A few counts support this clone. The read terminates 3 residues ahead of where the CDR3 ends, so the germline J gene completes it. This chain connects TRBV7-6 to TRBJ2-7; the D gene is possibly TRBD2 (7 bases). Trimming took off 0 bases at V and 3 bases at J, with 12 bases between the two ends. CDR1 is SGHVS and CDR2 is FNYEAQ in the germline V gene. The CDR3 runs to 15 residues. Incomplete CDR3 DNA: TGTGCCAGCAGCTTAGCCGGCGGGGGCGGCTACGAG. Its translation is CASSLAGGGGYE. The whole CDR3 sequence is CASSLAGGGGYEQYF.

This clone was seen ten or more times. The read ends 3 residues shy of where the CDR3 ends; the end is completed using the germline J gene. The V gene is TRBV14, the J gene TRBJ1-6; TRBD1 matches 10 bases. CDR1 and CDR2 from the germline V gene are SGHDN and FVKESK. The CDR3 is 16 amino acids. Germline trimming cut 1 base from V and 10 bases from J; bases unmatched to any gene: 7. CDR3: CASSQVKGQGTSPLHF. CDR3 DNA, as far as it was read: TGTGCCAGCAGCCAAGTAAAGGGACAGGGGACCTCACCC.

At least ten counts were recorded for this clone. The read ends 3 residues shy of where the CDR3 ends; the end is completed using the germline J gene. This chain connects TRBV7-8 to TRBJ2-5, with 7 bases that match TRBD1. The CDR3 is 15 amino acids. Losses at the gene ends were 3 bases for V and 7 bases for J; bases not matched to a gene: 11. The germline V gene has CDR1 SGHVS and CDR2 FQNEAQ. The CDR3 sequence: CASSFRTGGFATQYF. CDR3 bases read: TGTGCCAGCAGCTTTAGGACAGGAGGATTTGCGACC. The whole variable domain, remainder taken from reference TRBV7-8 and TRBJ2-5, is GAGVSQSPRYKVAKRGQDVALRCDPISGHVSLFWYQQALGQGPEFLTYFQNEAQLDKSGLPSDRFFAERPEGSVSTLKIQRTQQEDSAVYLCASSFRTGGFATQYFGPGTRLLVL.

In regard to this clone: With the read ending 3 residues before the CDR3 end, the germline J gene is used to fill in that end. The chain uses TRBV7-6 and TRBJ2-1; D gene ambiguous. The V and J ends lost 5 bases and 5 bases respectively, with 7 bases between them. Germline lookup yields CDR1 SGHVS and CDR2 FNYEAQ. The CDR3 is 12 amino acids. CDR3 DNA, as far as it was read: TGTGCCAGCAGCGCTTCTAACAATGAG. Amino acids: CASSASNNE. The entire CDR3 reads CASSASNNEQFF.

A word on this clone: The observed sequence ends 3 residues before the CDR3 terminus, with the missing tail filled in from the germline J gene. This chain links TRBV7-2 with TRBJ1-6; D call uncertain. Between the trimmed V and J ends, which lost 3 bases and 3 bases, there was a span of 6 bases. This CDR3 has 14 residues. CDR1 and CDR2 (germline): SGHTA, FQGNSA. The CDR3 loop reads CASSLASYNSPLHF. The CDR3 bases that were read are TGTGCCAGCAGCTTGGCCAGCTATAATTCACCC.

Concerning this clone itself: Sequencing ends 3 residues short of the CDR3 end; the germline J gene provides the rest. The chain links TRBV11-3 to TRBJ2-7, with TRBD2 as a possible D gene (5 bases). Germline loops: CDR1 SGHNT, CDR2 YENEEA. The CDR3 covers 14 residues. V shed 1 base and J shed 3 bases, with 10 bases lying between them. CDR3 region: CASSLGASNYEQYF. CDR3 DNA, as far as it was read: TGTGCCAGCAGCTTAGGGGCTAGCAACTACGAG.

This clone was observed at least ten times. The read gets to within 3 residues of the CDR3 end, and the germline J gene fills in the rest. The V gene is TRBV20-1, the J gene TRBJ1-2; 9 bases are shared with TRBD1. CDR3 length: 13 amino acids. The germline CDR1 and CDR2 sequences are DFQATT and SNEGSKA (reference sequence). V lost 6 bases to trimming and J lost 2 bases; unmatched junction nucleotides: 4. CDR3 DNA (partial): TGCAGTGCCACGGGACAGGGAAACTATGGC. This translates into CSATGQGNYG. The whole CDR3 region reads CSATGQGNYGYTF.

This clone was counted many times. Incomplete CDR3 DNA: TGTGCCAGCAGTAATGAACCTAGCGGGAAGTACGAG. Its protein is CASSNEPSGKYE. Given in full, the CDR3 is CASSNEPSGKYEQYF. This chain joins TRBV5-6 and TRBJ2-7; 9 nucleotides match TRBD2. The sequenced fragment ends 3 residues before the CDR3 boundary, so the rest is inferred from the germline J gene. Germline-derived CDR1 and CDR2 are SGHDT and YYEEEE. There are 15 residues in the CDR3. V gave up 5 bases and J gave up 4 bases; unmatched junction bases: 10.

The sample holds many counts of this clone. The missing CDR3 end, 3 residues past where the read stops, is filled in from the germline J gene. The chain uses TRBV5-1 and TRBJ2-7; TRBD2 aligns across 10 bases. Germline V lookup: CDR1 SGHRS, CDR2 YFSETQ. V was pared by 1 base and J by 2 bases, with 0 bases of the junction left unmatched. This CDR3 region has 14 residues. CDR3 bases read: TGCGCCAGCAGCTTGACTAGCGGGACCTACGAG. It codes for CASSLTSGTYE. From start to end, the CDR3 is CASSLTSGTYEQYF.

The CDR3 sequence is CASSLGGAAMNEQFF. Incomplete CDR3 DNA: TGTGCCAGCAGCTTAGGCGGGGCTGCAATGAATGAG. V and J are TRBV7-2 and TRBJ2-1; D possibly corresponds to TRBD2 (6 bases). The sequenced fragment ends 3 residues before the CDR3 boundary, so the rest is inferred from the germline J gene. Looked up from germline, CDR1 is SGHTA and CDR2 is FQGNSA. The CDR3 extends over 15 amino acids. Trimming removed 1 base from V and 7 bases from J, with 14 bases in between.

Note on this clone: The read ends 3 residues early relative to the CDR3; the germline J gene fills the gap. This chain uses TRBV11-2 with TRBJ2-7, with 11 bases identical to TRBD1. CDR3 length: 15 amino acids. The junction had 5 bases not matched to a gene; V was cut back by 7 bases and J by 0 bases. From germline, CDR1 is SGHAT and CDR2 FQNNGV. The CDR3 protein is CASTWGQGGSYEQYF. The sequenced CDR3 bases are TGTGCCAGCACCTGGGGACAGGGGGGCTCCTACGAG.

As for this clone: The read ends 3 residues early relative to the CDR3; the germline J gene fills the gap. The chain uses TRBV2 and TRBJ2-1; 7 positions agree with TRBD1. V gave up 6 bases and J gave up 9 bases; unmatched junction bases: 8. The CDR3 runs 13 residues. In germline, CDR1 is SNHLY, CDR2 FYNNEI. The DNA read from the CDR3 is TGTGCCAGCAGGTCAGACAGGGCTGGTGAG. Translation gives CASRSDRAGE. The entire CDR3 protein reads CASRSDRAGEQFF. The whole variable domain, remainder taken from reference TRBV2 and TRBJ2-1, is EPEVTQTPSHQVTQMGQEVILRCVPISNHLYFYWYRQILGQKVEFLVSFYNNEISEKSEIFDDQFSVERPDGSNFTLKIRSTKLEDSAMYFCASRSDRAGEQFFGPGTRLTVL.

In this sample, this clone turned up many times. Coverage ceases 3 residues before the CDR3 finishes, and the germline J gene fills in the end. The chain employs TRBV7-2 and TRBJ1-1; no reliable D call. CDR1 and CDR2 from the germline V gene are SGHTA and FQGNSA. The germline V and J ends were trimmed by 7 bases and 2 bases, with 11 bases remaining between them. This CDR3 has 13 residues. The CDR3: CASTPAANTEAFF. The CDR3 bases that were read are TGTGCCAGCACCCCTGCGGCTAACACTGAA.